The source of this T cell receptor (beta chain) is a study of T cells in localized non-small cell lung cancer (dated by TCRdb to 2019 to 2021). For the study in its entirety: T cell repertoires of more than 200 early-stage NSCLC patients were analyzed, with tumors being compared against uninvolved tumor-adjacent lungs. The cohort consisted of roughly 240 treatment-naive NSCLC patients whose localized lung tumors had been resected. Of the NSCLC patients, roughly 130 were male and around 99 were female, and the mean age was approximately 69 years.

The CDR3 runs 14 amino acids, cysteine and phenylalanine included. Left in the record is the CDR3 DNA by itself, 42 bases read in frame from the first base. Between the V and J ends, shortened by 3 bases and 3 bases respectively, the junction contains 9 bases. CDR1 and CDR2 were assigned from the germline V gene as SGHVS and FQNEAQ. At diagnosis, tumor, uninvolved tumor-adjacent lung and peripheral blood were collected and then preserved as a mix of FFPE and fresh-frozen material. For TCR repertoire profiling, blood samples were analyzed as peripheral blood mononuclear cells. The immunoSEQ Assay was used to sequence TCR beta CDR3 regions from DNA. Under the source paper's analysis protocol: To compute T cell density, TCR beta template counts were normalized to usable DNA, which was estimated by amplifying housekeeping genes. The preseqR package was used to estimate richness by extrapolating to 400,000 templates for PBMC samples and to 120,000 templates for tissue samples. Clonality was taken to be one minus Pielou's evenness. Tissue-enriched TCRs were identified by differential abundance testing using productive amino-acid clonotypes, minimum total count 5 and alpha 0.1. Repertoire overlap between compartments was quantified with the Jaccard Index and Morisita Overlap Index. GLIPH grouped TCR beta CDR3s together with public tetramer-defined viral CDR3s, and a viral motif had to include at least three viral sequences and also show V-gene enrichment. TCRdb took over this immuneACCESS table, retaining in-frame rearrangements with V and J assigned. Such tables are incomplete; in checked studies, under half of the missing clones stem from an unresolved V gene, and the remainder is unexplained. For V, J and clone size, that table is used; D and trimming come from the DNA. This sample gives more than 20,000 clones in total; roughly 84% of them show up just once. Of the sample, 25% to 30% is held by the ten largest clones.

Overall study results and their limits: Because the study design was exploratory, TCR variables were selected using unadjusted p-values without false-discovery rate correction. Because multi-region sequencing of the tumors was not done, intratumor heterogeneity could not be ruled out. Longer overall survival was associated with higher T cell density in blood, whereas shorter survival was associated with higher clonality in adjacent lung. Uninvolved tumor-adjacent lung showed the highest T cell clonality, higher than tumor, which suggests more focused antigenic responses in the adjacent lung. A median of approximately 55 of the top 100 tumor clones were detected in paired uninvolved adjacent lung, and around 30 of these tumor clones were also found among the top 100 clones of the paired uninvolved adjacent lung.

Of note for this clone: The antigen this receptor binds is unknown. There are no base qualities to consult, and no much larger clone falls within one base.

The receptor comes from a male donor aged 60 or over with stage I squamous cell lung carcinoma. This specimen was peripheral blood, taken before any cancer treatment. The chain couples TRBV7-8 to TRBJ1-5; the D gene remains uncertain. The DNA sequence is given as TGTGCCAGCAGCTTTCTCTTTAACAATCAGCCCCAGCATTTT. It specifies CASSFLFNNQPQHF.